Below, 25 T cell receptor beta chains from the same sample are listed, as sequenced in a study of blood T cells in healthy people across ages. The second PCR ran roughly 6 to 11 cycles with a sample-barcoded 5' primer and J-beta primers. TCRdb passed the 5' RACE reads through MiXCR, listing each CDR3 protein once. The sample lists around 1,700,000 distinct CDR3 sequences, roughly 27% seen once, with 6.5% to 8.5% in the top ten. Specimen: blood. The source of these receptors is a woman aged 30 to 39 in good health.

This clonotype was observed many times. The rearrangement joins TRBV6-5 to TRBJ2-4, with D maybe TRBD1 (6 bases). Per the germline V gene, CDR1 is MNHEY and CDR2 is SVGAGI. This CDR3 is built from 14 residues. V gave up 8 bases and J gave up 8 bases, with 19 bases separating them. The CDR3 nucleotides are TGTGCCAGCGGGCCGCAGGGGTTAAGGCACATTCAGTACTTC. Translated: CASGPQGLRHIQYF.

CDR3 loop: CSARPPGGQGRGTEAFF. The CDR3 region has the DNA TGCAGTGCTAGACCCCCTGGAGGACAGGGAAGAGGTACTGAAGCTTTCTTT. The V call is TRBV20-1, the J call TRBJ1-1, with TRBD1 identical over 8 bases. This CDR3 has 17 amino acids. Germline V gene data show CDR1 as DFQATT and CDR2 as SNEGSKA (reference sequence). The V and J ends lost 2 bases and 5 bases, in that order; junction bases with no gene match: 16.

A few counts support this clonotype. The chain combines TRBV7-3 with TRBJ2-1; 8 bases are shared with TRBD2. This CDR3 spans 14 amino acids. V was pared by 3 bases and J by 8 bases, with 6 bases of the junction left unmatched. Germline loops: CDR1 SGHTA, CDR2 FQGTGA. For the CDR3, the DNA is TGTGCCAGCAGCTTGGGGACTAGGCCCTATGAGCAGTTCTTC. Its translation: CASSLGTRPYEQFF.

This clonotype was counted ten times or more. The V gene is TRBV6-2 or TRBV6-3, the J gene TRBJ2-7, with D possibly TRBD1 on 6 matching bases. Germline CDR1 and CDR2: MNHEY and SVGEGT. V was pared by 2 bases and J by 3 bases, with 17 bases between. The length of the CDR3 is 16 residues. Here the CDR3 DNA reads TGTGCCAGCAGTTACGGACAGCTCTCCCTGATCTACGAGCAGTACTTC. Translated, it gives CASSYGQLSLIYEQYF.

The genes are TRBV15 and TRBJ1-5, with a possible D match to TRBD1 (5 bases). CDR3 size: 15 residues. The germline V gene has CDR1 LNHNV and CDR2 YYDKDF (reference sequence). V shed 3 bases and J shed 2 bases, with 11 bases lying between them. The CDR3 nucleotides read TGTGCCACCAGCAGGGCAGGGCCGCGCAATCAGCCCCAGCATTTT. Translated, it gives CATSRAGPRNQPQHF.

As concerns this clonotype: Its ends do not fully match the called genes, so a read error is possible. J is TRBJ1-5 and V is TRBV20-1, with D possibly TRBD1 on 5 matching bases. CDR3 length: 13 amino acids. CDR1 and CDR2 (germline): DFQATT, SNEGSKA (reference sequence). In nucleotides, the CDR3 is TGCGGTGCTCAAGAGCAGGGTCACCAGCCCCAGCATTTT. Protein sequence: CGAQEQGHQPQHF.

The chain carries TRBV29-1 and TRBJ1-2, with a possible D match to TRBD1 (6 bases). The ends were cut back, 8 bases at V and 4 bases at J, with 14 bases in the middle. The CDR3 covers 12 residues. Germline V lookup: CDR1 SQVTM, CDR2 ANQGSEA. The DNA for the CDR3 is TGCAGCACCCTGGACAGAGCCTATGGCTACACCTTC. Its protein is CSTLDRAYGYTF.

This clonotype has only a few counts. The V call is TRBV7-9, the J call TRBJ1-2; D might be TRBD1 (5 bases). The CDR3 totals 14 residues. V shed 4 bases and J shed 2 bases, with 11 bases lying between them. Germline CDR1 and CDR2: SEHNR and FQNEAQ (reference sequence). The CDR3 region is CASSSRETNYGYTF. CDR3 nucleotide sequence: TGTGCCAGCAGCTCCAGGGAAACAAACTATGGCTACACCTTC.

The rearrangement uses TRBV18 and TRBJ2-5; D not certain. CDR1 is KGHSH and CDR2 is LQKENI in the germline V gene. V dropped 3 bases and J dropped 11 bases, with 13 bases sitting between them. This CDR3 region has 12 residues. The CDR3 sequence: CASSPETNEQYF. In DNA form, the CDR3 reads TGTGCCAGCTCACCCGAGACAAATGAGCAGTACTTC.

This clonotype was seen more than once but under ten times. This sequence joins TRBV12-3 or TRBV12-4 and TRBJ1-6; TRBD1 matches at 7 bases. With V trimmed by 4 bases and J by 6 bases, 6 bases remained unmatched. There are 15 residues in the CDR3. The CDR3: CASSSGQQFNSPLHF. CDR3 bases: TGTGCCAGCAGTTCGGGACAGCAATTTAATTCACCCCTCCACTTT.

The chain has TRBV19 and TRBJ2-2; no clear D gene. Looked up from germline, CDR1 is LNHDA and CDR2 is SQIVND (reference sequence). Deletions cut 7 bases from V and 0 bases from J, with 6 bases between. The CDR3 contains 13 residues. The CDR3 DNA follows: TGTGCCAGTAACCCCACGAACACCGGGGAGCTGTTTTTT. This sequence encodes CASNPTNTGELFF.

In its sample, this clonotype was seen many times. The chain links TRBV3-1 to TRBJ2-1; 13 bases map to TRBD2. The V segment lost 6 bases and the J segment 1 base; nucleotides outside the gene matches: 3. Germline V gene sequence: CDR1 LGHDT, CDR2 YNNKEL (reference sequence). This CDR3 comprises 16 residues. CDR3 loop: CASSSTSGRSYNEQFF. CDR3 in DNA: TGTGCCAGCAGTTCGACTAGCGGGAGGTCCTACAATGAGCAGTTCTTC.

The chain is built from TRBV19 and TRBJ2-7, with TRBD1 matching 7 bases. The ends lost 6 bases at V and 2 bases at J; junction bases unmatched: 4. CDR1 and CDR2 from the germline V gene are LNHDA and SQIVND (reference sequence). CDR3 length: 13 amino acids. The CDR3 sequence is CASRGQRPYEQYF. CDR3 coding DNA: TGTGCCAGTAGGGGACAGCGACCCTACGAGCAGTACTTC.

CDR3 bases: TGCAGTGCTAGCCCACAGGGCGGTCAGCCCCAGCATTTT. Its translation is CSASPQGGQPQHF. The chain recombines TRBV20-1 with TRBJ1-5; D is perhaps TRBD1 (6 bases). This CDR3 region has 13 residues. CDR1 is DFQATT, CDR2 SNEGSKA, per germline (reference sequence). With 3 bases removed from V and 6 bases from J, the gap between germline ends came to 12 bases.

The V and J genes are TRBV13 and TRBJ1-3; D uncertain. Germline CDR1 is PRHDT and CDR2 is FYEKMQ (reference sequence). This CDR3 comprises 14 residues. V was shortened by 8 bases and J by 0 bases, with 11 bases between the two germline ends. The CDR3 DNA reads as TGTGCCAGCGCGTTTCCGAGCTCTGGAAACACCATATATTTT. As protein: CASAFPSSGNTIYF.

The V call is TRBV15, the J call TRBJ2-1; no clear D. The CDR3 loop spans 13 amino acids. Per germline, CDR1 LNHNV and CDR2 YYDKDF (reference sequence). With 6 bases removed from V and 6 bases from J, the gap between germline ends came to 12 bases. CDR3 amino acids: CATRDQSRNEQFF. CDR3 DNA: TGTGCCACCAGGGACCAGAGTCGCAATGAGCAGTTCTTC.

The chain recombines TRBV12-3 or TRBV12-4 with TRBJ1-5; weak D call: TRBD1 (5 bases). The CDR3 totals 15 residues. V was pared by 3 bases and J by 4 bases, with 13 bases between. The CDR3 nucleotides are TGTGCCAGCAGTTTTGGGGGAAGGAGAAATCAGCCCCAGCATTTT. Amino acid sequence: CASSFGGRRNQPQHF.

This clonotype was seen a few times. The chain couples TRBV12-5 to TRBJ2-1, with 12 nucleotides matching TRBD2. Losses at the gene ends were 0 bases for V and 7 bases for J; bases not matched to a gene: 22. This CDR3 comprises 22 residues. Germline V gene sequence: CDR1 LGHNT, CDR2 FRNRAP. CDR3 loop: CASGLVLILLTSGSRKGNEQFF. CDR3 nucleotides: TGTGCTAGTGGTTTGGTCCTGATCCTCCTGACTAGCGGGAGTAGGAAGGGGAATGAGCAGTTCTTC.

The CDR3 DNA follows: TGTGCCAGCAGCTTGACGCCCCGCCCTATGTTTTTT. This codes for CASSLTPRPMFF. The rearrangement links TRBV12-3 or TRBV12-4 to TRBJ1-4; D is uncertain. Trimming shortened V by 6 bases and J by 15 bases, and 17 bases separated the two germline ends. The CDR3 runs to 12 residues.

Remarks on this clonotype: Just one base apart from a much larger clone, this may be a read error. The gene calls are TRBV12-3 or TRBV12-4 and TRBJ2-5; 7 bases agree with TRBD1. CDR3 length: 12 amino acids. CDR3 in DNA: TGTGCCAGAACAGGGGTTGGAGAGACCCGGTACTTC. Residues: CARTGVGETRYF.

The V call is TRBV28, the J call TRBJ2-7, with TRBD1 matching 12 bases. The J call is doubtful: the DNA matches TRBJ2-5 better. Germline values: CDR1 MDHEN, CDR2 SYDVKM. This CDR3 has 15 residues. The CDR3 bases are TGTGCCAGCAGCCGGGACAGGGGGCGCACAGAGACCCAGTACTTC. Protein sequence: CASSRDRGRTETQYF.

The chain is built from TRBV7-2 and TRBJ2-7; 7 positions match TRBD2. Germline assignment: CDR1 SGHTA and CDR2 FQGNSA. This CDR3 has 14 amino acids. Losses at the gene ends were 5 bases for V and 0 bases for J; bases not matched to a gene: 4. CDR3: CTSSTGTTSYEQYF. CDR3 DNA: TGTACCAGCAGCACCGGGACTACCTCCTACGAGCAGTACTTC.

A note on this clonotype: This could be a read error, since a much larger clone is one nucleotide away. The genes are TRBV10-3 and TRBJ1-2; no definite D call. CDR1 ENHRY and CDR2 SYGVKD come from the germline V gene. This CDR3 is 13 amino acids long. The CDR3 DNA follows: TGTGCCACCAGTGAGTCCCAGGTCTATGGCTACACCTTC. It is translated as CATSESQVYGYTF.

This clonotype was seen repeatedly, ten times or more. The chain combines TRBV7-9 with TRBJ1-2; D uncertain. The V gene lost 1 base and the J gene lost 4 bases, with 4 bases spanning the gap. The CDR3 totals 12 residues. Germline loops: CDR1 SEHNR, CDR2 FQNEAQ (reference sequence). In DNA form, the CDR3 reads TGTGCCAGCAGCTTAGGCGTCTATGGCTACACCTTC. Protein: CASSLGVYGYTF.

Notes on this clonotype: Sequence at one end of the junction differs from germline and may be a read error. The V call is TRBV20-1, the J call TRBJ2-1, with TRBD1 identical over 9 bases. The length of the CDR3 is 14 residues. CDR1 and CDR2 (germline): DFQATT, SNEGSKA (reference sequence). In nucleotides, the CDR3 is TGCAGTGCTCTCCAGACAGGGGGGGTTGGTGAGCGGTTCTTC. Amino acids: CSALQTGGVGERFF.